One sample yielded the 16 T cell receptor beta chains listed below, sequenced in a study of blood T cell repertoires in COVID-19. Libraries were prepared by immunoSEQ multiplex PCR; TCRdb keeps only in-frame clonotypes and omits some of them. The repertoire consists of 200,000 to 250,000 clones, with about four fifths occurring once and the leading ten covering less than 8%. The sequencing input was peripheral blood. Receptor source: a woman aged 50 to 60 with active or convalescent COVID-19.

J is TRBJ1-1 and V is TRBV18, with a weak D call TRBD1 (6 bases). The CDR3 length is 13 residues. The germline V gene has CDR1 KGHSH and CDR2 LQKENI. V was pared by 4 bases and J by 4 bases, with 10 bases between. Here the CDR3 DNA reads TGTGCCAGCTCACGGGGAGGGGGCACTGAAGCTTTCTTT. Protein sequence: CASSRGGGTEAFF.

This chain uses TRBV3-1 (or the pseudogene TRBV3-2) with TRBJ1-2; TRBD1 matches at 11 bases. This CDR3 comprises 14 residues. The J segment lost 3 bases and the V segment lost 3 bases, leaving 0 bases of the junction unmatched. Germline CDR1 is LGHDT and CDR2 is YNNKEL (reference sequence). The CDR3 sequence is CASSQGQGDYGYTF. The DNA of the CDR3 is TGTGCCAGCAGCCAGGGACAGGGGGACTATGGCTACACCTTC.

CDR3 amino acids: CASRGGLGETQYF. CDR3 sequence (DNA): TGTGCCAGTAGGGGGGGGCTCGGAGAGACCCAGTACTTC. The chain joins TRBV19 to TRBJ2-5; D is possibly TRBD2 (7 bases). Trimming stripped 6 bases from V and 4 bases from J, with 12 bases between. CDR3 length equals 13 residues. Germline CDR1 reads LNHDA; CDR2 reads SQIVND (reference sequence).

The genes are TRBV7-9 and TRBJ1-2; D is undetermined. Germline V gives CDR1 SEHNR, CDR2 FQNEAQ (reference sequence). With 5 bases removed from V and 3 bases from J, the gap between germline ends came to 10 bases. The length of the CDR3 is 13 residues. CDR3 sequence reads: CASSPDGDYGYTF. CDR3 coding DNA: TGTGCCAGCAGCCCTGACGGAGACTATGGCTACACCTTC.

The chain uses TRBV30 and TRBJ2-7; 10 bases are a match to TRBD1. V was clipped by 3 bases and J by 5 bases; unmatched bases: 7. Germline-derived CDR1 and CDR2 are GTSNPN and SVGIG (reference sequence). This CDR3 has 14 amino acids. The CDR3 region has the DNA TGTGCCTGGAGCCCCGGGACAGGGGAACACGAGCAGTACTTC. It yields the protein CAWSPGTGEHEQYF.

This clone has a handful of counts. Other DNA sequences from this sample encode an identical CDR3 as well. This chain connects TRBV11-2 to TRBJ1-2; 10 bases match TRBD1. The CDR3 runs 13 residues. Trimming removed 3 bases from V and 8 bases from J; junction bases left unmatched: 3. Germline loops: CDR1 SGHAT, CDR2 FQNNGV. The CDR3 here is CASSLGTGDGYTF. The CDR3 DNA reads as TGTGCCAGCAGCTTGGGGACAGGGGACGGCTACACCTTC.

V gene TRBV19 combines with J gene TRBJ1-1; 9 nucleotides align to TRBD1. The trim removed 8 bases at V and 1 base at J, leaving 8 bases unmatched. In germline, CDR1 is LNHDA, CDR2 SQIVND (reference sequence). CDR3 length: 15 residues. CDR3 nucleotides: TGTGCCAGTGGGGACAGGGAAGGAAGGAACACTGAAGCTTTCTTT. Translation: CASGDREGRNTEAFF.

The V and J genes are TRBV9 and TRBJ1-6; no reliable D call. The CDR3 is 15 residues long. V was shortened by 0 bases and J by 6 bases, with 10 bases between the two germline ends. Germline CDR1 SGDLS, CDR2 YYNGEE. CDR3 loop: CASSVDPGSNSPLHF. The CDR3 DNA is TGTGCCAGCAGCGTAGATCCGGGGAGTAATTCACCCCTCCACTTT.

The V and J genes are TRBV5-1 and TRBJ1-1, with D hard to call. Deletions cut 4 bases from V and 4 bases from J, with 11 bases between. The CDR3 length is 13 residues. Germline V gene data show CDR1 as SGHRS and CDR2 as YFSETQ. The CDR3 DNA is TGCGCCAGCAGCCCCCCTTCGGGCACTGAAGCTTTCTTT. It specifies CASSPPSGTEAFF.

The chain uses TRBV20-1 and TRBJ2-1; tentatively, D is TRBD2 (5 bases). Germline-derived CDR1 and CDR2 are DFQATT and SNEGSKA (reference sequence). The CDR3 has 11 residues. V lost 6 bases and J lost 4, with 7 bases in between. CDR3 protein: CSARGYNEQFF. The CDR3 DNA is TGCAGTGCCCGAGGGTACAATGAGCAGTTCTTC.

The sample holds one count of this clone. The chain uses TRBV6-5 and TRBJ1-2; tentatively, D is TRBD1 (6 bases). The length of the CDR3 is 13 residues. Trimming stripped 6 bases from V and 5 bases from J, with 13 bases between. CDR1 and CDR2 (germline): MNHEY, SVGAGI. For the CDR3, the DNA is TGTGCCAGCAGGCCACAGGGAGGGTATGGCTACACCTTC. Residues: CASRPQGGYGYTF.

This chain uses TRBV10-2 with TRBJ2-2; 7 bases map to TRBD2. V trimming: 3 bases; J trimming: 7 bases; junction bases outside the gene matches: 5. CDR3 length: 14 amino acids. CDR1 and CDR2 (germline): WSHSY, SAAADI. The CDR3 sequence: CASSDGRIVGELFF. The CDR3 bases are TGCGCCAGCAGTGACGGGAGGATCGTCGGGGAGCTGTTTTTT.

This rearrangement joins TRBV11-2 to TRBJ2-5, with TRBD1 identical over 11 bases. In germline, CDR1 is SGHAT, CDR2 FQNNGV. With 5 bases clipped from V and 5 bases from J, the junction kept 4 bases outside the gene matches. The CDR3 sequence is 14 residues long. The CDR3 DNA is TGTGCCAGCAGCCTCCGGGACAGGGGGGAGACCCAGTACTTC. Translation gives CASSLRDRGETQYF.

The rearrangement uses TRBV9 and TRBJ2-2, with D possibly matching TRBD2 (6 bases). The CDR3 runs 15 residues. V lost 2 bases and J lost 3, with 11 bases in between. CDR1 and CDR2 from the germline V gene are SGDLS and YYNGEE. The DNA of the CDR3 is TGTGCCAGCAGCGTTTGGACTACCTACACCGGGGAGCTGTTTTTT. Translation: CASSVWTTYTGELFF.

This chain connects TRBV7-3 to TRBJ2-6; D is possibly TRBD2 (6 bases). Germline V lookup: CDR1 SGHTA, CDR2 FQGTGA. The CDR3 sequence is 15 residues long. Trimming shortened V by 2 bases and J by 2 bases, and 7 bases separated the two germline ends. The CDR3 coding sequence is TGTGCCAGCAGCTTAGGGGGGACTGGGGCCAACGTCCTGACTTTC. Protein: CASSLGGTGANVLTF.

This sequence joins TRBV14 and TRBJ2-3, with D possibly TRBD2 on 7 matching bases. This CDR3 region has 16 residues. CDR1 and CDR2 from the germline V gene are SGHDN and FVKESK. Trimming took off 1 base at V and 2 bases at J, with 13 bases between the two ends. The CDR3 nucleotides read TGTGCCAGCAGCCAAGTCGGCGGGGGCCTCACAGATACGCAGTATTTT. This codes for CASSQVGGGLTDTQYF.